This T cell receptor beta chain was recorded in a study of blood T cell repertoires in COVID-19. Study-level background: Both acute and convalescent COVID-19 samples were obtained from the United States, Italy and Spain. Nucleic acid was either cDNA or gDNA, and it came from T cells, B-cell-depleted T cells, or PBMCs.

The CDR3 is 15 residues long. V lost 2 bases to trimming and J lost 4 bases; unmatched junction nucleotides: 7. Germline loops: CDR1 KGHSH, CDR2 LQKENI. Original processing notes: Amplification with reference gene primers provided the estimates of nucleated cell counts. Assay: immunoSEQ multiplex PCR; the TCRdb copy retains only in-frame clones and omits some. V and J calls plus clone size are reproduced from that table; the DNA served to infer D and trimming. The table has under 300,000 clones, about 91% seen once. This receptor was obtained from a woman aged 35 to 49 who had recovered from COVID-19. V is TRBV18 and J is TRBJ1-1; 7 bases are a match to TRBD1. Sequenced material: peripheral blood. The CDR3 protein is CASSPIRQGFTEAFF. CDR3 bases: TGTGCCAGCTCACCAATAAGACAGGGATTCACTGAAGCTTTCTTT.